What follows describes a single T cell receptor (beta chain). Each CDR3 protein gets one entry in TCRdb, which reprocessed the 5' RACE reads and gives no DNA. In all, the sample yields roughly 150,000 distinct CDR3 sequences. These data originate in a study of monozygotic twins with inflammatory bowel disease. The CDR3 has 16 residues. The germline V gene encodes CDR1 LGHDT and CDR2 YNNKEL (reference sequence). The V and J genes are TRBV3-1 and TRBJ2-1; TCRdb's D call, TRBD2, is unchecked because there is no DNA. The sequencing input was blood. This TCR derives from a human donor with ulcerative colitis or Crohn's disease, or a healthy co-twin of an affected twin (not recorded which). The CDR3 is CASSQGGASGAPKQFF.